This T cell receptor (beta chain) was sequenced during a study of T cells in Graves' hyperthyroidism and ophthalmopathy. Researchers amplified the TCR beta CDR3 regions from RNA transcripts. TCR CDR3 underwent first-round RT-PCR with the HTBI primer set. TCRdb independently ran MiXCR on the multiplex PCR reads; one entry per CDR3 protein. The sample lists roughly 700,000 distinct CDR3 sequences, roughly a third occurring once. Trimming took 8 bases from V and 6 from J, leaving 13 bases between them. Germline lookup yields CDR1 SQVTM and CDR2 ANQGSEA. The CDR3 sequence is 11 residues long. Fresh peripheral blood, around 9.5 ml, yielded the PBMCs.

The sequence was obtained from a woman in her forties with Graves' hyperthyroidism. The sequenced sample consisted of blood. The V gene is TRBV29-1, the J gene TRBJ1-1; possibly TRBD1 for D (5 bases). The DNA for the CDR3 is TGCAGCAGTTATCGGGGGGCTGAAGCTTTCTTT. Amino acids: CSSYRGAEAFF.